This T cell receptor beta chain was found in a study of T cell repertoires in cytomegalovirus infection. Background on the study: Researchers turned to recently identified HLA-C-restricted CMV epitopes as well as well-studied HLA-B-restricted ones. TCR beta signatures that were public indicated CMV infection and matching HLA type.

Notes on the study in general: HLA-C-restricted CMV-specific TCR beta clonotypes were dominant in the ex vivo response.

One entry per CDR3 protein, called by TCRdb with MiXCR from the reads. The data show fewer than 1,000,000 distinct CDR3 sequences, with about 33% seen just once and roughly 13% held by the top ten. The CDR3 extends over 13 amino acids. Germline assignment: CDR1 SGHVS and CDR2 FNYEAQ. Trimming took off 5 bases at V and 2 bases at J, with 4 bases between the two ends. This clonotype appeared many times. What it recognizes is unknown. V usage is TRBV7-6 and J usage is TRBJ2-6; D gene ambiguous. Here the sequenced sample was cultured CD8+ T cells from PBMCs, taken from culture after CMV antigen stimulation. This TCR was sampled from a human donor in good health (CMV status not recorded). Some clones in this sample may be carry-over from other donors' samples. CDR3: CASSPPGANVLTF. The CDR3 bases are TGTGCCAGCAGCCCCCCTGGGGCCAACGTCCTGACTTTC.